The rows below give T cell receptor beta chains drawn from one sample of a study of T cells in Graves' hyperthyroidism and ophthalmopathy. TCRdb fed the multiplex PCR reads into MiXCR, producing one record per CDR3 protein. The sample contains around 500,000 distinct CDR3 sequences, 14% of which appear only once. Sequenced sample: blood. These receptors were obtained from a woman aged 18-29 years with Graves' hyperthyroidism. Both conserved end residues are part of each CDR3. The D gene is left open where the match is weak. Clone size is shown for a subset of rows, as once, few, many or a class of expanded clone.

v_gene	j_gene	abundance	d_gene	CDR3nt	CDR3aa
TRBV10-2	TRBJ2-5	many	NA	TGCGCCAGCAGTGAAATGGAGGGCTGGGAGACCCAGTACTTC	CASSEMEGWETQYF
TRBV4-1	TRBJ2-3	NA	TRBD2	TGCGCCAGCAGCCAAGAGCCCTCTGGCGGGAGAGTGGTTAGGAAGAAAGATACGCAGTATTTT	CASSQEPSGGRVVRKKDTQYF
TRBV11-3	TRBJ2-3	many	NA	TGTGCCAGCAGCTTACAATCCGTGGGGTCAGATACGCAGTATTTT	CASSLQSVGSDTQYF
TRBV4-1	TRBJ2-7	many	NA	TGCGCCAGCAGCCAGGAAACAGGAGTTGGATCCTACGAGCAGTACTTC	CASSQETGVGSYEQYF
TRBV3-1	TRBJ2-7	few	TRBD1	TGTGCCAGCTCACGGAAGAACCCCGGGACAGGGATATTGGAGCAGTACTTC	CASSRKNPGTGILEQYF
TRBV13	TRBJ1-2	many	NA	TGTGCCAGCAGCTTAGGGGACAGACACTATGGCTACACCTTC	CASSLGDRHYGYTF
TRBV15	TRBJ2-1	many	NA	TGTGCCACCAGCAGAGAAGGCGACTACAATGAGCAGTTCTTC	CATSREGDYNEQFF
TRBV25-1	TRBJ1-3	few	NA	TGTGCCAGCAGTGAATTGGGTACTCTGACCTCTGGAAACACCATATATTTT	CASSELGTLTSGNTIYF
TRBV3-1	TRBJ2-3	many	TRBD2	TGTGCCAGCAGCCAGTTCGGGACTAGCGGGGGCACAGATACGCAGTATTTT	CASSQFGTSGGTDTQYF
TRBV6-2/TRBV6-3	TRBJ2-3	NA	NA	TGTGTCAGCAGTGCGGCCCCTCGGTCGGCGGGCACAGATACGCAGTATTTT	CVSSAAPRSAGTDTQYF
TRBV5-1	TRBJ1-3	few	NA	TGCGCCAGCAGCTTGGAACCTGGGGGTGGAAACACCATATATTTT	CASSLEPGGGNTIYF
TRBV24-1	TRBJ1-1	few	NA	TGTGCCACCAGTGATCCGGGGGGCCCAGCGAACACTGAAGCTTTCTTT	CATSDPGGPANTEAFF
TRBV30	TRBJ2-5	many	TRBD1	TGTGCCTGGAGCGGAAAGACAGGGGGTGGTGAGACCCAGTACTTC	CAWSGKTGGGETQYF
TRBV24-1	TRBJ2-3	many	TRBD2	TGTGCCACCAGTGATCCGCGGGAGGGGGCAGATACGCAGTATTTT	CATSDPREGADTQYF
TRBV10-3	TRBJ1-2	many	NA	TGTGCCATCAGTCCAGCGGAGGCACAGGGATATGGCTACACCTTC	CAISPAEAQGYGYTF
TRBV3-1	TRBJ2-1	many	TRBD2	TGTGCCAGCAGCACACGACTAGCGGGGGTCTCCTACAATGAGCAGTTCTTC	CASSTRLAGVSYNEQFF
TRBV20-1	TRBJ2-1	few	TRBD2	TGCAGTGCTTCAACTAGCGGAATCTACAATGAGCAGTTCTTC	CSASTSGIYNEQFF
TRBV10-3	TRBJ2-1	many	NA	TGTGCCATCATTCAAGCGGATTCCTACAATGAGCAGTTCTTC	CAIIQADSYNEQFF
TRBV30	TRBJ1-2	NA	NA	TGTGCCTGGGGACTTTCCGGGACGCATGGCTACACCTTC	CAWGLSGTHGYTF
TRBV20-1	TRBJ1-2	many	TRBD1	TGCAGTGCCCGCCGGGACAGAATCTATGGCTACACCTTC	CSARRDRIYGYTF
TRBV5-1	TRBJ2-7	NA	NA	TGCGCCAGCAGCCACCCTGAGGAGCAAGCCTACAAGCAGTACTTC	CASSHPEEQAYKQYF
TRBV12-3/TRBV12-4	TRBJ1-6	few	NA	TGTGCCAGCAGCTTGGAGGTCTCACCCCTCCACTTT	CASSLEVSPLHF
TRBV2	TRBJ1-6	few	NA	TGTGCCAGCAGTGAGGGAACGTTTTCACCCCTCCACTTT	CASSEGTFSPLHF
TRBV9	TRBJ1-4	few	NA	TGTGCCAGCAGCGTAGCCAGGACACCAACTAATGAAAAACTGTTTTTT	CASSVARTPTNEKLFF
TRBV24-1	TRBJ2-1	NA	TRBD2	TGTGCCACCAGTGATCGTTCTAGCGGGTCTGGCTACAATGAGCAGTTCTTC	CATSDRSSGSGYNEQFF
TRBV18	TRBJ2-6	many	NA	TGTGCCAGCTCACCAAGTTACAGACCCTCTGGGGCCAACGTCCTGACTTTC	CASSPSYRPSGANVLTF
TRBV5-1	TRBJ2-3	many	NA	TGCGCCAGCAGCTTGAGCACGGGGGCAGCAGATACGCAGTATTTT	CASSLSTGAADTQYF
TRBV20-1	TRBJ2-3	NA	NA	TGCAGTGCTACCTTGTTAGTCTCTAGCACAGATACGCAGTATTTT	CSATLLVSSTDTQYF
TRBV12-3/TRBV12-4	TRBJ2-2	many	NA	TGTGCCAGCAGTTTAGCAAGGATGGGGGAGCTGTTTTTT	CASSLARMGELFF
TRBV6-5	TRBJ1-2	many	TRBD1	TGTGCCAGCAGTACGACCTACAGGGGGATGGGCTATGGCTACACCTTC	CASSTTYRGMGYGYTF
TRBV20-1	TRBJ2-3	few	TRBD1	TGCAGTGCTACGACAGGGGGTAGCACAGATACGCAGTATTTT	CSATTGGSTDTQYF
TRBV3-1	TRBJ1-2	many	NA	TGTGCCAGCACCACGGGAGGTTCCAACTATGGCTACACCTTC	CASTTGGSNYGYTF
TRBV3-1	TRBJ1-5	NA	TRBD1	TGTGCCAGCAGCCGGGACAGGGGAGTTCGGCAGCCCCAGCATTTT	CASSRDRGVRQPQHF
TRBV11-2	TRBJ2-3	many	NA	TGTGCCAGCAGCTTAGGCGCCTCAGATACGCAGTATTTT	CASSLGASDTQYF
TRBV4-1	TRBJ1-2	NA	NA	TGCGCCAGCAGCCAGCAGGGGTTGTTGGCCTATGGCTACACCTTC	CASSQQGLLAYGYTF
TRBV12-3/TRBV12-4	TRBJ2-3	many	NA	TGTGCCAGCAGTTCGGTGGCAGGGCCACAGTATTTT	CASSSVAGPQYF
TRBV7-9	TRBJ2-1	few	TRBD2	TGTGCCAGCAGCTTAGCACTAGCGGGAGTTTATGAGCAGTTCTTC	CASSLALAGVYEQFF
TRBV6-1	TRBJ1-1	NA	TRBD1	TGTGCCAGCGGACAGGTGAACACTGAAGCTTTCTTT	CASGQVNTEAFF
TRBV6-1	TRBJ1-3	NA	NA	TGTGCCAGCAAGATGGGCTCTGGAAACACCATATATTTT	CASKMGSGNTIYF
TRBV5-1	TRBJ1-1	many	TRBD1	TGCGCCAGCAGCCCCCTAGGGACAGAGAACACTGAAGCTTTCTTT	CASSPLGTENTEAFF
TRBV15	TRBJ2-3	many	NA	TGTGCCACCAGCAGAGGGGGGACTAGCACAGATACGCAGTATTTT	CATSRGGTSTDTQYF
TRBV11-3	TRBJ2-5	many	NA	TGTGCCAGCAAAGGGCCGTCCCAAGAGACCCAGTACTTC	CASKGPSQETQYF
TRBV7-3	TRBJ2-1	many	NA	TGTGCCAGCAGTCTCCGGGACCGGGACCCCCTCTTCTTC	CASSLRDRDPLFF
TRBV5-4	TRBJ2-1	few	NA	TGTGCCAGCAGCTTCCAGCGGGAGCAGTTCTTC	CASSFQREQFF
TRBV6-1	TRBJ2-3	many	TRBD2	TGTGCCAGCAGCATGACTAGCGGAGAACATACGCAGTATTTT	CASSMTSGEHTQYF
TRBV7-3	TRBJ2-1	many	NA	TGTGCCAGCAGCTGGGACTCCCGCGTGAAGAATGAGCAGTTCTTC	CASSWDSRVKNEQFF
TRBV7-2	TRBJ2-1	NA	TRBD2	TGTGCCAGCAGCTTTCTAGCGGCAGTAAAGAATGAGCAGTTCTTC	CASSFLAAVKNEQFF
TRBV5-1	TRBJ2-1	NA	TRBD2	TGCGCCAGTTCTACTAGCGGGATTAGGCACAATGAGCAGTTCTTC	CASSTSGIRHNEQFF
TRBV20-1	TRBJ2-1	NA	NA	TGCAGTGCTAGAGGAGGGCGGGGTTCTTACAATGAGCAGTTCTTC	CSARGGRGSYNEQFF
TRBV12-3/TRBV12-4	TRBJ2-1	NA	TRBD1	TGTGTCAGCAGTTCCCCCGGGACAGGTGGCCTCAATGAGCAGTTCTTC	CVSSSPGTGGLNEQFF
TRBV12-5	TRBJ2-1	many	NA	TGTGCTAGTGGTTTGTTGGACTACAGCAACAATGAGCAGTTCTTC	CASGLLDYSNNEQFF